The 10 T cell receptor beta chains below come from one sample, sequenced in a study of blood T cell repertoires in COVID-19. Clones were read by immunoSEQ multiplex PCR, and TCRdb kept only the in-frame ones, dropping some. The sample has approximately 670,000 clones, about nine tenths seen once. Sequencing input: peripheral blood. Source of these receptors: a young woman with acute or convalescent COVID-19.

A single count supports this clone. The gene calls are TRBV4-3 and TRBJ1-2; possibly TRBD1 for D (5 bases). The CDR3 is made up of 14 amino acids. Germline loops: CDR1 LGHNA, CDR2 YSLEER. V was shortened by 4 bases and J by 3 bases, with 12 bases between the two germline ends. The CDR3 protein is CASSRHRSDYGYTF. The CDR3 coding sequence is TGCGCCAGCAGCCGACACAGGTCTGACTATGGCTACACCTTC.

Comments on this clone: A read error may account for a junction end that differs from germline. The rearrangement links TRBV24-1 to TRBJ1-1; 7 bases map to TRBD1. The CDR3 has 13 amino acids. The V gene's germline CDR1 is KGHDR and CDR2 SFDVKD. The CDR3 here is CASREGARTEAFF. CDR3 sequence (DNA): TGTGCCTCCAGGGAGGGGGCAAGGACTGAAGCTTTCTTT.

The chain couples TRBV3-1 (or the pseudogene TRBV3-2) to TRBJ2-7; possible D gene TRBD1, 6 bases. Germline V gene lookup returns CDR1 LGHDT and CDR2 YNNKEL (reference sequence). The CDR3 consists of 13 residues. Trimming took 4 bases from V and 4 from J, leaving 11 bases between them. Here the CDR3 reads CASSLRQGYEQYF. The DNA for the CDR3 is TGTGCCAGCAGCCTACGGCAGGGGTACGAGCAGTACTTC.

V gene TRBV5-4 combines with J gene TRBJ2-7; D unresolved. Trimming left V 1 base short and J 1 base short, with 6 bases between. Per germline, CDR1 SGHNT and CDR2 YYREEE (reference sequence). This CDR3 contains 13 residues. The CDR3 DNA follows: TGTGCCAGCAGCTTGCGCACATCCTACGAGCAGTACTTC. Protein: CASSLRTSYEQYF.

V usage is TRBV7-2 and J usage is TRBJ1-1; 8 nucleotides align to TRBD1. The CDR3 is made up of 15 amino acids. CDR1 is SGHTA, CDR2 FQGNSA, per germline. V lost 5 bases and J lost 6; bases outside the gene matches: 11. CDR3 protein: CASSLRQGMRAEAFF. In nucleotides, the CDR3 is TGTGCCAGCAGCCTACGACAGGGGATGAGGGCTGAAGCTTTCTTT. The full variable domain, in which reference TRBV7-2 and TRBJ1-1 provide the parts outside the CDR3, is GAGVSQSPSNKVTEKGKDVELRCDPISGHTALYWYRQSLGQGLEFLIYFQGNSAPDKSGLPSDRFSAERTGGSVSTLTIQRTQQEDSAVYLCASSLRQGMRAEAFFGQGTRLTVV.

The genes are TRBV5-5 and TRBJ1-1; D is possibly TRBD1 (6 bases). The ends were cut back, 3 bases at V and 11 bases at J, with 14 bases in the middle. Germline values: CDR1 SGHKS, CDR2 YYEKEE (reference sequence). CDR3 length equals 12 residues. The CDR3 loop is CASSWDYRVAFF. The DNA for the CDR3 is TGTGCCAGCAGCTGGGATTACAGGGTGGCTTTCTTT.

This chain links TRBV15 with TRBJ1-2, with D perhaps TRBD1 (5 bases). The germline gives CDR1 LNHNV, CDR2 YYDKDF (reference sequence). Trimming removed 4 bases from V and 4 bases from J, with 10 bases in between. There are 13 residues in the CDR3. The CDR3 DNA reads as TGTGCCACCAGCATCGACAGCCTCTATGGCTACACCTTC. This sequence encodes CATSIDSLYGYTF.

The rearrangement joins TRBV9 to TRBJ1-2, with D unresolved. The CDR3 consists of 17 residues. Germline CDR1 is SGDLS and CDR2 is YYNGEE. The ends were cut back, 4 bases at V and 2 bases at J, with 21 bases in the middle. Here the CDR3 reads CASSHTLGREDNYGYTF. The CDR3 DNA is TGTGCCAGCAGCCATACTTTGGGGAGGGAGGACAACTATGGCTACACCTTC.

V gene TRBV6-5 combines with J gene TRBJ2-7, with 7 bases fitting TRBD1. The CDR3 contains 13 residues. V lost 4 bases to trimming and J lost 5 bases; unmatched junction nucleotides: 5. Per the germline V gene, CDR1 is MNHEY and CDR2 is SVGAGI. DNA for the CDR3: TGTGCCAGCAGTTTGGACAGGCTCGACGAGCAGTACTTC. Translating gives CASSLDRLDEQYF.

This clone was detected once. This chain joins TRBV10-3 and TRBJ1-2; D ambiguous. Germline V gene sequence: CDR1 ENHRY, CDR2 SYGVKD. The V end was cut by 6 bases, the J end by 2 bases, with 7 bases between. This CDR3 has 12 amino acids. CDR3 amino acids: CAIRAGNYGYTF. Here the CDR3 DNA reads TGTGCCATCAGGGCCGGGAACTATGGCTACACCTTC.